A single T cell receptor beta chain is shown here with its context. This clonotype was seen only a few times. Its specific antigen is unknown. Per-base qualities were not stored, and no clone one base away is much larger. CDR3 length: 16 amino acids, cysteine to phenylalanine. The only DNA kept is the CDR3, 48 bases in frame from the first base. Deletion took 2 bases off V and 4 bases off J, with a span of 15 bases between the germline ends. Based on the germline V gene, the CDR1 and CDR2 sequences are MNHNS and SASEGT. The sample's treatment or condition label is to be understood as: approximately 9-day PBMC culture with coronavirus spike peptide pools or control peptides (ViraFEST assay). The ViraFEST assay, used in the study, expanded antigen-specific T cells with peptide pools and then identified the expanded clonotypes through TCR sequencing. Positive SARS-CoV-2 PCR tests in the convalescent patients dated from March to December 2020, before Alpha, Beta and Delta variants emerged in the United States. Fewer than 2.5 million PBMCs per well were cultured in IMDM with roughly 5% human AB serum and 8 to 10 IU/ml IL-2, plus 10 ug/ml peptide pools. On days 3 and 7, half of the culture medium was replaced with fresh IL-2-containing medium. After 10 to 11 days of culture, CD4+ T cells were isolated by negative selection with the EasySep CD4+ T cell isolation kit. Ficoll-Paque Plus gradient centrifugation was used to isolate PBMCs from whole blood, and the isolated PBMCs were then either used fresh or cryopreserved at -140C. In general, triplicate wells were set up for every culture condition.

The sample is drawn from a study of vaccination and CD4 T cells after COVID-19 (dated by TCRdb to 2022 to 2024). As for the study more broadly: SARS-CoV-2 positivity had been established in the convalescent patients by nasal swab PCR, and mild disease was recorded in roughly 10 of these patients and severe disease in one. In the convalescent cohort there were six males and four females, among whom were two Hispanic individuals, seven Caucasians, two Asians and one multiracial person. Participants got two doses of the Pfizer-BioNTech BNT162b2 vaccine (n=8) or two doses of the Moderna mRNA-1273 vaccine (n=2). Post-COVID blood samples from convalescent patients were collected a median of around 110 days after diagnosis, with a range of 35 to 161 days. Post-vaccine blood samples were taken a median of 72 days after the second vaccine dose, with a range of 14 to 241 days. The cultures were stimulated with overlapping spike peptide pools from SARS-CoV-2 and from the common cold coronaviruses HCoV-NL63, HCoV-OC43 and HCoV-229E. As controls, cultures received a CEFX viral epitope pool (the positive control), an HIV-1 Nef peptide pool (the negative control), or no peptide at all. In over 8 COVID-19 convalescent patients and a few infection-naive healthy vaccine recipients, researchers compared the spike-specific CD4+ TCR repertoire from before mRNA vaccination with the repertoire from after.

To prepare the library, PCR was applied. DNA from cultured CD4+ T cells underwent TCR sequencing with the Oncomine TCR Beta short-read assay at the Johns Hopkins FTIC core. The QIAamp micro DNA kit was used to extract genomic DNA from the cultured CD4+ T cells. The Oncomine TCR Beta libraries from cultured CD4+ T cells were pooled using unique dual indexes and then sequenced on an Illumina iSeq 100. Per the authors' processing: Non-productive sequences were filtered out, and CDR3s that did not start with C, did not end with F or W, or were shorter than 7 amino acids were discarded. The MANAFEST web application identified antigen-specific clonotypes by comparing peptide-stimulated wells against reference wells and other culture wells. Positive clones required FDR below 0.05, an odds ratio above 5, and productive frequency above 0.1% in at least two of three replicate wells. A clonotype counted as cross-reactive if it showed significant expansion both in the SARS-CoV-2 spike wells and in at least one common cold coronavirus spike condition. Using R version 3.6.1, CDR3 homology was evaluated through Levenshtein distances (stringdist) along with unrooted phylogenetic trees (ape). TCRdb's own reprocessing of the public reads used fastp at Q25 and MiXCR and kept productive beta chains. Each record represents a unique CDR3 protein, reported with the most common genes and DNA among its rows. These V and J calls rely on TCRdb rather than the paper's analysis. Recorded for this sample are over 20,000 distinct CDR3 sequences; about 41% of them occurred a single time. Of the sample, approximately 10% is held by the ten largest clones.

The study at large found these results: The median count of SARS-CoV-2-reactive clonotypes went up from 21 after infection to about 40 after vaccination, although the change was not significant. The study included relatively few convalescent patients and did not analyze early timepoints after natural infection. Among the post-vaccine SARS-CoV-2-reactive clones in convalescent patients, a median 86.3% showed up only after vaccination, which suggests vaccine-specific priming. In convalescent patients, nearly all vaccine-specific clones (304 of 307) were found to be mono-reactive for SARS-CoV-2 spike rather than cross-reactive with common cold coronaviruses.

Sequencing used CD4+ T cells from blood, cultured in vitro. This chain is built from TRBV6-1 and TRBJ1-5; D gene: possibly TRBD1, on 5 matching bases. The receptor was derived from a human donor who had recovered from COVID-19. For the CDR3, the sequence is CASSEQVRAGNQPQHF. The sequenced DNA: TGTGCCAGCAGTGAACAGGTCAGGGCAGGAAATCAGCCCCAGCATTTT.